Shown below are 10 T cell receptor beta chains from a single sample sequenced in a study of CD8 T cells in ankylosing spondylitis. Whole-study results and caveats: Apparently characteristic of ankylosing spondylitis blood was a TCR beta motif (roughly eight highly homologous variants).

Antigen specificity for these receptors is unknown. TCRdb itself ran the 5' RACE reads through MiXCR, one entry per CDR3 protein. In the table there are 200,000 to 250,000 distinct CDR3 sequences, around 17% of which are singletons. The material sequenced was blood, either unsorted or a sorted T cell fraction (not recorded which). All receptors come from a male donor with ankylosing spondylitis.

V gene TRBV27 combines with J gene TRBJ2-3, with 9 bases fitting TRBD2. Germline V CDR1 and CDR2: MNHEY, SMNVEV (reference sequence). The CDR3 runs 14 residues. V lost 5 bases to trimming and J lost 2 bases; unmatched junction nucleotides: 2. The CDR3 reads CASSRLAVTDTQYF. The CDR3 DNA is TGTGCCAGCAGTCGACTAGCGGTCACAGATACGCAGTATTTT.

CDR3: CASSQARTPGELFF. The CDR3, as DNA: TGTGCCAGCAGCCAAGCACGGACGCCCGGGGAGCTGTTTTTT. This chain links TRBV3-1 with TRBJ2-2; no definite D call. The CDR3 has 14 amino acids. Trimming took off 1 base at V and 6 bases at J, with 9 bases between the two ends. Germline lookup yields CDR1 LGHDT and CDR2 YNNKEL (reference sequence).

This clonotype showed up just a few times. V gene TRBV7-2 combines with J gene TRBJ1-1, with D tentatively TRBD1 (6 bases). V lost 2 bases and J 2 bases, leaving 12 bases between the germline ends. Germline V gene data show CDR1 as SGHTA and CDR2 as FQGNSA. There are 15 residues in the CDR3. CDR3 in amino acids: CASSLMGTSNTEAFF. In DNA, the CDR3 is TGTGCCAGCAGCTTAATGGGGACATCCAACACTGAAGCTTTCTTT.

The table lists this clonotype with a few counts. The J gene is TRBJ2-1, the V gene TRBV19; D unclear. This CDR3 has 13 amino acids. Trimming left V 2 bases short and J 9 bases short, with 11 bases between. Germline V lookup: CDR1 LNHDA, CDR2 SQIVND (reference sequence). CDR3 DNA: TGTGCCAGTAGTATAAACCCGGGTCTTGAGCAGTTCTTC. This sequence encodes CASSINPGLEQFF.

There are a few counts of this clonotype. CDR3 sequence: CASSESGHEQYF. The CDR3 DNA is TGCGCCAGCAGTGAGTCTGGGCACGAGCAGTACTTC. J is TRBJ2-7 and V is TRBV10-2; D uncertain. The CDR3 runs to 12 residues. Germline CDR1 reads WSHSY; CDR2 reads SAAADI. Trimming took off 0 bases at V and 5 bases at J, with 5 bases between the two ends.

In its sample, this clonotype was seen a few times. The rearrangement joins TRBV20-1 to TRBJ2-3; D unclear. The CDR3 is 14 residues long. V dropped 5 bases and J dropped 2 bases, with 14 bases sitting between them. Germline loops: CDR1 DFQATT, CDR2 SNEGSKA (reference sequence). The CDR3 DNA reads as TGCAGTGCTTTGCACCCGCTCTACACAGATACGCAGTATTTT. It yields the protein CSALHPLYTDTQYF.

This chain joins TRBV6-5 and TRBJ2-1; 9 nucleotides line up with TRBD2. CDR3 length: 14 amino acids. Germline CDR1 is MNHEY and CDR2 is SVGAGI. Losses at the gene ends were 5 bases for V and 7 bases for J; bases not matched to a gene: 6. The CDR3 nucleotides are TGTGCCAGCAGTATACTAGCGGGCCGAAATGAGCAGTTCTTC. Residues: CASSILAGRNEQFF.

The chain recombines TRBV7-9 with TRBJ1-2, with D tentatively TRBD1 (6 bases). The V gene's germline CDR1 is SEHNR and CDR2 FQNEAQ (reference sequence). The CDR3 runs to 16 residues. Trimming cost V 5 bases and J 4 bases, with 20 bases left between them. DNA for the CDR3: TGTGCCAGCAGCAAGGGGGACACTCTCAGCAGCTATGGCTACACCTTC. Its protein product is CASSKGDTLSSYGYTF.

The chain is built from TRBV19 and TRBJ2-3; 11 bases line up with TRBD2. The V segment lost 4 bases and the J segment 2 bases; nucleotides outside the gene matches: 2. CDR1 is LNHDA and CDR2 is SQIVND in the germline V gene (reference sequence). CDR3 length: 15 amino acids. This CDR3 reads CASSTTSGNTDTQYF. The DNA for the CDR3 is TGTGCCAGTAGTACGACTAGCGGGAACACAGATACGCAGTATTTT.

V is TRBV19 and J is TRBJ2-1; D possibly corresponds to TRBD2 (6 bases). Deletions cut 3 bases from V and 2 bases from J, with 11 bases between. The CDR3 length is 15 residues. Germline V gene lookup returns CDR1 LNHDA and CDR2 SQIVND (reference sequence). DNA for the CDR3: TGTGCCAGTAGTATCGGTAGCGGACCCTACAATGAGCAGTTCTTC. It codes for CASSIGSGPYNEQFF.